These 9 T cell receptor beta chains share one sample of origin, sequenced in a study of shared clonotypes between healthy human individuals. TCRdb keeps only in-frame clones here, not all; method: immunoSEQ multiplex PCR. The table has some 630,000 clones, roughly 70% seen once. Sample: memory CD4+ T cells sorted from blood. The sample's subset: CD45RA-negative fraction. The receptors stem from a woman between 25 and 40 years old in good health.

The chain combines TRBV7-9 with TRBJ1-1; D is undetermined. Per germline, CDR1 SEHNR and CDR2 FQNEAQ (reference sequence). This CDR3 has 14 residues. V was cut by 2 bases and J by 1 base, with 8 bases left in between. In DNA, the CDR3 is TGTGCCAGCAGCTTAACGGACGCGAACACTGAAGCTTTCTTT. Protein sequence: CASSLTDANTEAFF.

This clone was detected only a few times. The chain couples TRBV7-6 to TRBJ2-5; D is unresolved. There are 15 residues in the CDR3. Germline V gene data show CDR1 as SGHVS and CDR2 as FNYEAQ. V was shortened by 1 base and J by 2 bases, with 11 bases between the two germline ends. CDR3 bases: TGTGCCAGCAGCTTAGATGTGGGCAGACAAGAGACCCAGTACTTC. Its protein product is CASSLDVGRQETQYF.

This clone was counted many times. The J gene is TRBJ1-3, the V gene TRBV10-2, with a possible D match to TRBD1 (6 bases). The germline V gene has CDR1 WSHSY and CDR2 SAAADI. The V end lost 6 bases, the J end lost 0 bases, and 12 bases lay between the germline ends. The CDR3 runs to 15 residues. In DNA form, the CDR3 reads TGCGCCAGCAGCGAAGGACAGATCTCTGGAAACACCATATATTTT. Residues: CASSEGQISGNTIYF.

This clone was detected a few times. The CDR3 loop is CASRTIEGRHGTDTQYF. CDR3 sequence (DNA): TGCGCCAGCAGGACAATCGAGGGGCGCCACGGCACAGATACGCAGTATTTT. V usage is TRBV4-1 and J usage is TRBJ2-3, with D perhaps matching TRBD1 or TRBD2 (5 bases each). Trimming shortened V by 6 bases and J by 1 base, and 20 bases separated the two germline ends. CDR3 length equals 17 residues. CDR1 and CDR2 from the germline V gene are MGHRA and YSYEKL.

This chain links TRBV11-2 with TRBJ1-2, with D possibly matching TRBD1 (5 bases). Germline V gene lookup returns CDR1 SGHAT and CDR2 FQNNGV. This CDR3 contains 14 residues. V dropped 1 base and J dropped 6 bases, with 12 bases sitting between them. The CDR3 loop reads CASSLGQGSDGYTF. DNA of the CDR3: TGTGCCAGCAGCTTAGGGCAGGGAAGCGATGGCTACACCTTC.

The chain is built from TRBV11-3 and TRBJ2-7; TRBD1 agrees at 7 bases. Trimming cost V 5 bases and J 6 bases; bases outside gene matches: 10. The CDR3 sequence is 14 residues long. The germline V gene has CDR1 SGHNT and CDR2 YENEEA. For the CDR3, the DNA is TGTGCCAGCAGCGTCTCCGGGACAGCCTCCGAGCAGTACTTC. This gives the protein CASSVSGTASEQYF.

V and J are TRBV18 and TRBJ1-2; the match to TRBD1 covers 8 bases. The germline gives CDR1 KGHSH, CDR2 LQKENI. Germline trimming cut 3 bases from V and 8 bases from J; bases unmatched to any gene: 5. The CDR3 runs to 13 residues. CDR3 amino acids: CASSPGQEGGYTF. As DNA, the CDR3 is TGTGCCAGCTCACCGGGACAGGAGGGGGGCTACACCTTC.

The chain employs TRBV11-2 and TRBJ2-3; TRBD2 aligns across 10 bases. The CDR3 covers 17 residues. Trimming took 3 bases from V and 3 from J; bases not matched to a gene: 9. Germline V gene lookup returns CDR1 SGHAT and CDR2 FQNNGV. The CDR3 nucleotides read TGTGCCAGCAGCTTGTGGTCTAGCGGGAGTAGAACAGATACGCAGTATTTT. Translation: CASSLWSSGSRTDTQYF. Full variable domain (missing parts from reference TRBV11-2 and TRBJ2-3): EAGVAQSPRYKIIEKRQSVAFWCNPISGHATLYWYQQILGQGPKLLIQFQNNGVVDDSQLPKDRFSAERLKGVDSTLKIQPAKLEDSAVYLCASSLWSSGSRTDTQYFGPGTRLTVL.

The chain has TRBV29-1 and TRBJ2-3, with D possibly TRBD1 on 5 matching bases. Germline V lookup: CDR1 SQVTM, CDR2 ANQGSEA. The CDR3 runs to 13 residues. The V gene lost 6 bases and the J gene lost 3 bases, with 13 bases spanning the gap. CDR3: CSVHGRTTDTQYF. CDR3 in DNA: TGCAGCGTCCACGGACGGACAACAGATACGCAGTATTTT.